A single sample gave rise to the 17 T cell receptor beta chains below, sequenced in a study of cytomegalovirus exposure and HLA in healthy donors. This PCR relied on a set of 60 Vbeta primers and 13 Jbeta primers. Sequencing was performed with immunoSEQ multiplex PCR; in TCRdb, only in-frame clones are kept and a portion is missing. This sample has around 80,000 clones, with approximately 62% found just once. The sequencing sample was made of PBMCs. These receptors were obtained from a male donor in good health and CMV-seropositive.

The chain is built from TRBV19 and TRBJ1-1; 8 bases match TRBD1. J gave up 2 bases and V 1 base, and 0 bases lay outside the gene matches. This CDR3 has 14 amino acids. The germline V gene encodes CDR1 LNHDA and CDR2 SQIVND (reference sequence). This CDR3 is CASSIAGGNTEAFF. The CDR3 region has the DNA TGTGCCAGTAGTATAGCAGGGGGCAACACTGAAGCTTTCTTT.

V gene TRBV19 combines with J gene TRBJ1-5; TRBD1 is a possible D gene (5 bases). Germline loops: CDR1 LNHDA, CDR2 SQIVND (reference sequence). The CDR3 sequence is 12 residues long. Deletions cut 7 bases from V and 6 bases from J, with 10 bases between. In nucleotides, the CDR3 is TGTGCCAGTAAGGGCAGGGCTCAGCCCCAGCATTTT. The encoded protein is CASKGRAQPQHF. The full variable domain, with the rest looked up from reference TRBV19 and TRBJ1-5, is DGGITQSPKYLFRKEGQNVTLSCEQNLNHDAMYWYRQDPGQGLRLIYYSQIVNDFQKGDIAEGYSVSREKKESFPLTVTSAQKNPTAFYLCASKGRAQPQHFGDGTRLSIL.

This chain links TRBV15 with TRBJ2-2; D may be TRBD2 (5 bases). The CDR3 is 14 residues long. Germline CDR1 LNHNV, CDR2 YYDKDF (reference sequence). V was shortened by 0 bases and J by 5 bases, with 7 bases between the two germline ends. The CDR3 loop reads CATSRDSGTGELFF. CDR3 nucleotides: TGTGCCACCAGCAGAGATTCGGGGACCGGGGAGCTGTTTTTT.

The CDR3 DNA reads TGTGCCAGCAGCTCTGACAGGGCTGGTCAGCCCCAGCATTTT. As protein: CASSSDRAGQPQHF. The chain joins TRBV7-6 to TRBJ1-5; 7 bases match TRBD1. The junction had 6 bases not matched to a gene; V was cut back by 4 bases and J by 6 bases. This CDR3 spans 14 amino acids. The germline V gene encodes CDR1 SGHVS and CDR2 FNYEAQ.

This chain links TRBV7-8 with TRBJ1-1; D might be TRBD1 (6 bases). This CDR3 is built from 16 residues. The V end lost 3 bases, the J end lost 2 bases, and 16 bases lay between the germline ends. Per germline, CDR1 SGHVS and CDR2 FQNEAQ. The CDR3 here is CASSFARGQLNTEAFF. The CDR3 DNA sequence: TGTGCCAGCAGCTTTGCCCGTGGACAGCTAAACACTGAAGCTTTCTTT.

The J gene is TRBJ2-1, the V gene TRBV7-9, with 7 nucleotides matching TRBD1. The CDR3 sequence is 13 residues long. CDR1 is SEHNR and CDR2 is FQNEAQ in the germline V gene (reference sequence). V lost 2 bases, J lost 8 bases, and 3 bases stayed unmatched. This CDR3 reads CASSLTGEHEQFF. The DNA for the CDR3 is TGTGCCAGCAGCTTAACAGGGGAGCATGAGCAGTTCTTC.

This clone came up a few times. This rearrangement joins TRBV19 to TRBJ2-3; the match to TRBD1 covers 8 bases. The germline V gene encodes CDR1 LNHDA and CDR2 SQIVND (reference sequence). The junction had 11 bases not matched to a gene; V was cut back by 4 bases and J by 2 bases. The CDR3 runs to 17 residues. CDR3 protein: CASSTVGQGPTTDTQYF. Here the CDR3 DNA reads TGTGCCAGTAGTACCGTCGGACAGGGCCCTACCACAGATACGCAGTATTTT.

This chain links TRBV6-1 with TRBJ2-7; 7 bases fit TRBD2. Germline-derived CDR1 and CDR2 are MNHNS and SASEGT. There are 13 residues in the CDR3. Trimming cost V 1 base and J 7 bases; bases outside gene matches: 4. The CDR3: CASSEGGGREQYF. DNA for the CDR3: TGTGCCAGCAGTGAAGGGGGCGGGAGAGAGCAGTACTTC.

This clone was seen only a few times. CDR3 DNA sequence: TGCGCCAGCAGCCCCGAGCCCGGGGGGAGCTCCTATAATTCACCCCTCCACTTT. It is translated as CASSPEPGGSSYNSPLHF. V is TRBV5-1 and J is TRBJ1-6, with D possibly TRBD1 on 5 matching bases. Per germline, CDR1 SGHRS and CDR2 YFSETQ. V was shortened by 4 bases and J by 0 bases, with 17 bases between the two germline ends. There are 18 residues in the CDR3.

The chain is built from TRBV5-5 and TRBJ1-1; D remains ambiguous. Germline V gene sequence: CDR1 SGHKS, CDR2 YYEKEE (reference sequence). Between the trimmed V and J ends, which lost 0 bases and 0 bases, there was a span of 9 bases. This CDR3 has 15 residues. The CDR3 region is CASSLGARMNTEAFF. CDR3 nucleotide sequence: TGTGCCAGCAGCTTGGGGGCCAGGATGAACACTGAAGCTTTCTTT.

V usage is TRBV6-6 and J usage is TRBJ2-7, with 9 bases matching TRBD2. The CDR3 spans 14 residues. Losses at the gene ends were 7 bases for V and 2 bases for J; bases not matched to a gene: 6. CDR1 and CDR2 (germline): MNHNY, SVGAGI (reference sequence). The CDR3, as DNA: TGTGCCAGCATAGGAGCGGGGGGTACCTACGAGCAGTACTTC. Its protein is CASIGAGGTYEQYF.

Of note for this clone: The junction departs from germline at one end; a sequencing error may be responsible. DNA of the CDR3: TGTGCCAGCAGCCGGGGACAGGGGCGAGTCTTC. It is translated as CASSRGQGRVF. The V call is TRBV7-8, the J call TRBJ2-1, with TRBD1 matching 10 bases. CDR1 and CDR2 from the germline V gene are SGHVS and FQNEAQ. The CDR3 spans 11 residues.

A single count supports this clone. This rearrangement joins TRBV11-2 to TRBJ2-3; 10 bases are a match to TRBD2. The V gene's germline CDR1 is SGHAT and CDR2 FQNNGV. The J segment lost 2 bases and the V segment lost 5 bases, leaving 7 bases of the junction unmatched. There are 16 residues in the CDR3. CDR3 DNA: TGTGCCAGCAGCCCTAGAGCGGGGGGGTACACAGATACGCAGTATTTT. Translating it yields CASSPRAGGYTDTQYF.

The V gene is TRBV15, the J gene TRBJ2-7, with no clear D. The germline gives CDR1 LNHNV, CDR2 YYDKDF (reference sequence). The V end was cut by 0 bases, the J end by 0 bases, with 9 bases between. The CDR3 consists of 15 residues. The CDR3 loop reads CATSRDLDNSYEQYF. CDR3 in DNA: TGTGCCACCAGCAGAGATCTCGACAACTCCTACGAGCAGTACTTC.

This CDR3 is CASSVELETDTQYF. The CDR3 DNA follows: TGTGCCAGCTCGGTGGAATTGGAGACAGATACGCAGTATTTT. The genes are TRBV6-4 and TRBJ2-3; D uncertain. This CDR3 region has 14 residues. Trimming removed 8 bases at V and 3 bases at J, with 15 bases between. CDR1 is MRHNA, CDR2 SNTAGT, per germline.

This clone was counted between two and nine times. The J gene is TRBJ1-5, the V gene TRBV2; 7 nucleotides match TRBD1. Germline CDR1 reads SNHLY; CDR2 reads FYNNEI. This CDR3 contains 15 residues. V dropped 4 bases and J dropped 1; count of bases not matched to a gene: 4. The CDR3 loop is CASSGEQGSNQPQHF. Here the CDR3 DNA reads TGTGCCAGCAGTGGTGAACAGGGGAGCAATCAGCCCCAGCATTTT.

This clone was picked up a small number of times. The chain employs TRBV7-9 and TRBJ1-6; TRBD1 agrees at 8 bases. V gave up 3 bases and J gave up 10 bases; unmatched junction bases: 5. CDR3 length: 14 amino acids. Germline-derived CDR1 and CDR2 are SEHNR and FQNEAQ (reference sequence). For the CDR3, the DNA is TGTGCCAGCAGCTTGGGGGACAGGCAATCACCCCTCCACTTT. Translated: CASSLGDRQSPLHF. Variable domain in full (rest from reference TRBV7-9 and TRBJ1-6): DTGVSQNPRHKITKRGQNVTFRCDPISEHNRLYWYRQTLGQGPEFLTYFQNEAQLEKSRLLSDRFSAERPKGSFSTLEIQRTEQGDSAMYLCASSLGDRQSPLHFGNGTRLTVT.